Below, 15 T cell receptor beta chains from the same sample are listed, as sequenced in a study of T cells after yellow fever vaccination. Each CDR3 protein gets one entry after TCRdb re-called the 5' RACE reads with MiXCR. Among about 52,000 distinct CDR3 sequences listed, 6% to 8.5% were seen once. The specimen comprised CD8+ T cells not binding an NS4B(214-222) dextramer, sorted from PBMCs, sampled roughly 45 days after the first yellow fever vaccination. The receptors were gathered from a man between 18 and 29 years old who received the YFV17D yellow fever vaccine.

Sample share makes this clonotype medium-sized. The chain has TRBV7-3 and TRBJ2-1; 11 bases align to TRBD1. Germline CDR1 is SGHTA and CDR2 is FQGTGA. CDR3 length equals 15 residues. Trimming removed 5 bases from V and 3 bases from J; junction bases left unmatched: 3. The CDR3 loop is CASSPGTGGYNEQFF. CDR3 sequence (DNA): TGTGCCAGCAGCCCCGGGACAGGGGGCTACAATGAGCAGTTCTTC.

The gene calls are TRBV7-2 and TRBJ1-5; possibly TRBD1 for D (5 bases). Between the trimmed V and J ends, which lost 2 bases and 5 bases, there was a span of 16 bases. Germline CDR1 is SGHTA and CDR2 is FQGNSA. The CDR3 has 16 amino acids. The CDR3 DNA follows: TGTGCCAGCAGCTTACCCGGCGGGGGTTTCGATCAGCCCCAGCATTTT. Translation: CASSLPGGGFDQPQHF. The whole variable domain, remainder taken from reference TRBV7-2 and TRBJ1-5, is GAGVSQSPSNKVTEKGKDVELRCDPISGHTALYWYRQSLGQGLEFLIYFQGNSAPDKSGLPSDRFSAERTGGSVSTLTIQRTQQEDSAVYLCASSLPGGGFDQPQHFGDGTRLSIL.

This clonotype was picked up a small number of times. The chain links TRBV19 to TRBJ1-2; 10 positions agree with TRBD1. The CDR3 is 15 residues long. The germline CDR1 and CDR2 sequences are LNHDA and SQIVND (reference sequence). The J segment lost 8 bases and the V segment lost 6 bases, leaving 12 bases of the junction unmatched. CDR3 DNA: TGTGCCAGTAGCCCCTTCTTTGGGACAGGGGAAGGCTACACCTTC. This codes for CASSPFFGTGEGYTF.

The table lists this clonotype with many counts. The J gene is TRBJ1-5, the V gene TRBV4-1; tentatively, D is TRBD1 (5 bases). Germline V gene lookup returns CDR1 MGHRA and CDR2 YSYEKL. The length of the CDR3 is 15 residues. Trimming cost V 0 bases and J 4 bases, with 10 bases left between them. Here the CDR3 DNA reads TGCGCCAGCAGCCAAGACTCAGGGCGTAATCAGCCCCAGCATTTT. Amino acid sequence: CASSQDSGRNQPQHF.

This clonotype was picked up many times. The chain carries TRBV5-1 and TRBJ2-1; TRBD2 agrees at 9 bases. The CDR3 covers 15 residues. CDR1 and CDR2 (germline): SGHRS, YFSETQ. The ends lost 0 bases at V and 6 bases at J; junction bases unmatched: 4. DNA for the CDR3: TGCGCCAGCAGCTTGGATATAGCGGGGGCCAATGAGCAGTTCTTC. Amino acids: CASSLDIAGANEQFF.

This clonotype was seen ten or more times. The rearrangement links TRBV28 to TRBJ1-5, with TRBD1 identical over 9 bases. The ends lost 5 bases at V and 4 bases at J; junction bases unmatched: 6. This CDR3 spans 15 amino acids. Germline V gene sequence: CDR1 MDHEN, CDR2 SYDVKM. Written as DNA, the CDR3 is TGTGCCAGCAGTGTCGGGACAGGGTTAAATCAGCCCCAGCATTTT. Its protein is CASSVGTGLNQPQHF.

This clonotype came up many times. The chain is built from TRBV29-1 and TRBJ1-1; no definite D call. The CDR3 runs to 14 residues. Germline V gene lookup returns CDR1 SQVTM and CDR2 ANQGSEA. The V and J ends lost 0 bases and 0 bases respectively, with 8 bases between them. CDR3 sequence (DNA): TGCAGCGTTGAAGATTATAAGGTGAACACTGAAGCTTTCTTT. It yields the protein CSVEDYKVNTEAFF.

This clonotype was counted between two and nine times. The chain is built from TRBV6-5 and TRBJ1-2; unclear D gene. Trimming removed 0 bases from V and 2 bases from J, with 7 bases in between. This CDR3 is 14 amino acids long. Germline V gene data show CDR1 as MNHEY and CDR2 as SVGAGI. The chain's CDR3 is CASSYSSKNYGYTF. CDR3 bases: TGTGCCAGCAGTTACTCGTCCAAGAACTATGGCTACACCTTC.

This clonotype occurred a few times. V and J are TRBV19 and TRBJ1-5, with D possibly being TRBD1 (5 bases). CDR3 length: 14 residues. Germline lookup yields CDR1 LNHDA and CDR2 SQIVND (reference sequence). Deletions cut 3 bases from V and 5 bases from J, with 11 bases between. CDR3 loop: CASSISRRDQPQHF. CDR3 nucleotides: TGTGCCAGTAGTATCTCTCGCAGGGATCAGCCCCAGCATTTT.

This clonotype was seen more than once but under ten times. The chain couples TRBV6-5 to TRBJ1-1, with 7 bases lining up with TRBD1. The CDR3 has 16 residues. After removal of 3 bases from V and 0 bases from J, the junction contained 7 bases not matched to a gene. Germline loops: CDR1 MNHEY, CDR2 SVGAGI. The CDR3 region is CASSYSGDSLNTEAFF. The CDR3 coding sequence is TGTGCCAGCAGTTATTCAGGGGACAGCTTGAACACTGAAGCTTTCTTT.

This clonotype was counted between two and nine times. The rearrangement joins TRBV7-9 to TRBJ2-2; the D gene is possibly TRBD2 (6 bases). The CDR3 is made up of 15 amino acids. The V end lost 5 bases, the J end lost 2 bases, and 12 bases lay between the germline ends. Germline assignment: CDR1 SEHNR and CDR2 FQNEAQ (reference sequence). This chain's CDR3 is CASSAHGTNTGELFF. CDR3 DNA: TGTGCCAGCAGCGCCCACGGGACTAACACCGGGGAGCTGTTTTTT.

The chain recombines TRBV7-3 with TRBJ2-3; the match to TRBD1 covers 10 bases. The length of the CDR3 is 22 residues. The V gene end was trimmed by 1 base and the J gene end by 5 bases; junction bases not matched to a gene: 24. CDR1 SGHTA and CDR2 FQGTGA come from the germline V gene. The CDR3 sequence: CASSLSGEEGKPGQGIEDTQYF. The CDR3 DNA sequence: TGTGCCAGCAGCTTAAGTGGGGAGGAAGGGAAACCGGGACAGGGGATTGAAGATACGCAGTATTTT. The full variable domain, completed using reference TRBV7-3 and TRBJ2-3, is GAGVSQTPSNKVTEKGKYVELRCDPISGHTALYWYRQSLGQGPEFLIYFQGTGAADDSGLPNDRFFAVRPEGSVSTLKIQRTERGDSAVYLCASSLSGEEGKPGQGIEDTQYFGPGTRLTVL.

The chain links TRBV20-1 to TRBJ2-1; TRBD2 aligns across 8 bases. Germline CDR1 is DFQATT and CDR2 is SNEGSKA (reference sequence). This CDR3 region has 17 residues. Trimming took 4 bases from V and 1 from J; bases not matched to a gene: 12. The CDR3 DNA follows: TGCAGTGCTACAAATCGCCCCACTAGCGGATCCTACAATGAGCAGTTCTTC. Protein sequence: CSATNRPTSGSYNEQFF.

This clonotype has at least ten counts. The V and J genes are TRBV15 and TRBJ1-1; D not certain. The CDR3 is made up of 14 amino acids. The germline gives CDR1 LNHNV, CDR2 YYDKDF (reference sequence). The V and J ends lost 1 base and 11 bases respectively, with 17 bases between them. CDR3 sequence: CATSRVAGGLGAFF. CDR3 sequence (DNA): TGTGCCACCAGCAGAGTTGCAGGCGGACTCGGGGCTTTCTTT.

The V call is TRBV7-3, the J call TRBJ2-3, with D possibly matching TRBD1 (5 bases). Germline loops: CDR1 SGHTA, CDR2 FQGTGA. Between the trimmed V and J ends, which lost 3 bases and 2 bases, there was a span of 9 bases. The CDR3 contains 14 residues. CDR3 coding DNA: TGTGCCAGCAGCTTGGGGCCCTACACAGATACGCAGTATTTT. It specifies CASSLGPYTDTQYF.